The clone carrying this TCR beta chain was observed a single time. The antigen is not known. The sample is drawn from a study of tumor and adjacent non-tumor tissue in lung cancer. The template was RNA from unsorted bulk tissue. TCRbeta libraries were built with three rounds of nested PCR, modified from ARM-PCR. TCRdb re-called the multiplex PCR reads with MiXCR, one entry per CDR3 protein. The sample lists approximately 130,000 distinct CDR3 sequences; about 66% were seen once. General study results and limits: Compared with tumor, normal lung showed significantly lower TCR diversity.

CDR1 SGHAT and CDR2 FQDESV come from the germline V gene (reference sequence). The CDR3 loop spans 14 amino acids. Trimming removed 4 bases at V and 6 bases at J, with 15 bases between. This chain joins TRBV11-1 and TRBJ1-1; D not resolved. The sample consisted of lung tumor tissue. The sequence came from a man aged 25 to 45 with non-small cell lung cancer. In DNA, the CDR3 is TGTGCCAGCAGCTGGACGGCTGTGAGCTCTGAAGCTTTCTTT. Translating it yields CASSWTAVSSEAFF.